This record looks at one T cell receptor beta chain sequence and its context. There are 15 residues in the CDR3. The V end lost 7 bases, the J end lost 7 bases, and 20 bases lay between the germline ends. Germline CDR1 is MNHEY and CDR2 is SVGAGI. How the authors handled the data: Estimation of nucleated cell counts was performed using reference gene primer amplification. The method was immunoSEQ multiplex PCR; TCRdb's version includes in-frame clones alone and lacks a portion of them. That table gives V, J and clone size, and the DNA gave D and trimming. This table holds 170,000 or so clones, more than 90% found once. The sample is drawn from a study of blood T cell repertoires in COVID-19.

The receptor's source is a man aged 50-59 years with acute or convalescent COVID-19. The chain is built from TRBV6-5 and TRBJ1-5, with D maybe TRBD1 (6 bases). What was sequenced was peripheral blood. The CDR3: CASMRDTGREQPQHF. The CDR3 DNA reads TGTGCCAGCATGAGGGATACAGGGCGAGAGCAGCCCCAGCATTTT.